Listed below are T cell receptor beta chains from one sample, sequenced in a study of T cell responses to AZD1222 COVID-19 vaccine. TCRdb's copy holds only in-frame clones and misses some; the assay was immunoSEQ multiplex PCR. This table has about 110,000 clones, about 90% appearing once. Sequencing was performed on peripheral blood, taken 28 days after the second AZD1222 dose. These receptors came from an adult who received the AZD1222 COVID-19 vaccine. The CDR3 runs from the conserved cysteine through the conserved F or W. Each record gives: CDR3 protein, CDR3 DNA, D gene, clone size, J gene, V gene. A D gene is named only where the DNA matches it firmly. Part of the rows lack a size; the others show once, few, many or a class for expanded clones.

cdr3_aa: CSASPSGGRSYEQYF; cdr3_nt: TGCAGTGCTAGTCCTAGCGGGGGACGCTCCTACGAGCAGTACTTC; d_call: TRBD2; clone_size: once; j_call: TRBJ2-7; v_call: TRBV20-1
cdr3_aa: CASAGVRNSPLHF; cdr3_nt: TGCGCCAGCGCCGGGGTTAGGAATTCACCCCTCCACTTT; d_call: -; clone_size: -; j_call: TRBJ1-6; v_call: TRBV4-1
cdr3_aa: CASSLNPAGGLSYNEQFF; cdr3_nt: TGTGCCAGCAGCTTAAATCCCGCGGGGGGGCTCTCCTACAATGAGCAGTTCTTC; d_call: TRBD2; clone_size: -; j_call: TRBJ2-1; v_call: TRBV7-6
cdr3_aa: CASSQTKVAGELFF; cdr3_nt: TGCGCCAGCAGCCAAACAAAGGTGGCCGGGGAGCTGTTTTTT; d_call: -; clone_size: -; j_call: TRBJ2-2; v_call: TRBV4-1
cdr3_aa: CASSPERAQETQYF; cdr3_nt: TGTGCCAGCTCACCGGAGAGGGCTCAAGAGACCCAGTACTTC; d_call: -; clone_size: -; j_call: TRBJ2-5; v_call: TRBV18
cdr3_aa: CASSLVQGAINQPQHF; cdr3_nt: TGTGCCAGCAGCTTAGTACAGGGGGCGATCAATCAGCCCCAGCATTTT; d_call: TRBD1; clone_size: -; j_call: TRBJ1-5; v_call: TRBV7-2
cdr3_aa: CASSFSRGQAGYEQYF; cdr3_nt: TGTGCCAGCAGTTTCTCGAGAGGACAGGCGGGCTACGAGCAGTACTTC; d_call: TRBD1; clone_size: -; j_call: TRBJ2-7; v_call: TRBV27
cdr3_aa: CASSREETQYF; cdr3_nt: TGTGCCAGCAGCCGAGAAGAGACCCAGTACTTC; d_call: -; clone_size: -; j_call: TRBJ2-5; v_call: TRBV6-2/TRBV6-3
cdr3_aa: CATSRDLAGGLFF; cdr3_nt: TGTGCCACCAGCAGAGATTTAGCAGGAGGGCTGTTCTTC; d_call: -; clone_size: once; j_call: TRBJ2-1; v_call: TRBV15
cdr3_aa: CASSLARDNYGYTF; cdr3_nt: TGTGCCAGCAGCTTAGCACGGGACAACTATGGCTACACCTTC; d_call: -; clone_size: -; j_call: TRBJ1-2; v_call: TRBV11-2
cdr3_aa: CASSPDRGRYEQYF; cdr3_nt: TGTGCCAGCAGCCCGGACAGGGGGAGGTACGAGCAGTACTTC; d_call: TRBD1; clone_size: -; j_call: TRBJ2-7; v_call: TRBV5-4
cdr3_aa: CAARDRGLLDTEAFF; cdr3_nt: TGTGCCGCCCGGGACAGGGGGCTTCTTGACACTGAAGCTTTCTTT; d_call: TRBD1; clone_size: -; j_call: TRBJ1-1; v_call: TRBV10-3
cdr3_aa: CASSFPGGFGQPQHF; cdr3_nt: TGTGCCAGCAGTTTCCCAGGTGGGTTCGGTCAGCCCCAGCATTTT; d_call: -; clone_size: -; j_call: TRBJ1-5; v_call: TRBV6-2/TRBV6-3
cdr3_aa: CASTLRDRDSPLHF; cdr3_nt: TGTGCCAGCACCCTCCGGGACAGGGATTCACCCCTCCACTTT; d_call: TRBD1; clone_size: -; j_call: TRBJ1-6; v_call: TRBV11-2
cdr3_aa: CASSPGDSTDTQYF; cdr3_nt: TGTGCCAGCAGCCCGGGGGATAGCACAGATACGCAGTATTTT; d_call: -; clone_size: -; j_call: TRBJ2-3; v_call: TRBV9
cdr3_aa: CSVESGGLGNIQYF; cdr3_nt: TGCAGCGTTGAATCAGGGGGCTTGGGAAACATTCAGTACTTC; d_call: TRBD1; clone_size: -; j_call: TRBJ2-4; v_call: TRBV29-1
cdr3_aa: CASSLRAGLTNTGELFF; cdr3_nt: TGTGCCAGCAGCTTAAGGGCGGGACTTACGAACACCGGGGAGCTGTTTTTT; d_call: -; clone_size: once; j_call: TRBJ2-2; v_call: TRBV7-3
cdr3_aa: CASSASGGRRATEQYF; cdr3_nt: TGTGCCAGCAGCGCCTCGGGGGGTCGGCGGGCAACCGAGCAGTACTTC; d_call: TRBD2; clone_size: -; j_call: TRBJ2-7; v_call: TRBV9
cdr3_aa: CASSRGLAGGSNTDTQYF; cdr3_nt: TGTGCCAGTAGTAGGGGACTAGCGGGGGGGTCTAACACAGATACGCAGTATTTT; d_call: TRBD2; clone_size: -; j_call: TRBJ2-3; v_call: TRBV19
cdr3_aa: CASSRMGLVEETQYF; cdr3_nt: TGTGCCAGCTCACGGATGGGGTTGGTGGAAGAGACCCAGTACTTC; d_call: -; clone_size: few; j_call: TRBJ2-5; v_call: TRBV18
cdr3_aa: CASRRTGGNEQFF; cdr3_nt: TGTGCCAGCAGAAGGACAGGCGGGAATGAGCAGTTCTTC; d_call: TRBD1; clone_size: -; j_call: TRBJ2-1; v_call: TRBV6-5
cdr3_aa: CASSPRGQDGYTF; cdr3_nt: TGTGCCAGCTCACCACGGGGACAGGATGGCTACACCTTC; d_call: TRBD1; clone_size: -; j_call: TRBJ1-2; v_call: TRBV18
cdr3_aa: CASSPQGWAEAFF; cdr3_nt: TGTGCCAGCTCACCACAGGGGTGGGCTGAAGCTTTCTTT; d_call: -; clone_size: -; j_call: TRBJ1-1; v_call: TRBV18
cdr3_aa: CAWMRARSGEQYF; cdr3_nt: TGTGCCTGGATGAGGGCCCGGTCGGGCGAGCAGTACTTC; d_call: -; clone_size: -; j_call: TRBJ2-7; v_call: TRBV30
cdr3_aa: CASSTQGANSPLHF; cdr3_nt: TGTGCCAGCAGCACACAGGGGGCCAATTCACCCCTCCACTTT; d_call: TRBD1; clone_size: once; j_call: TRBJ1-6; v_call: TRBV7-9
cdr3_aa: CASSLTRDRGYNEQFF; cdr3_nt: TGTGCCAGCAGCCTAACCCGGGACAGGGGCTACAATGAGCAGTTCTTC; d_call: TRBD1; clone_size: once; j_call: TRBJ2-1; v_call: TRBV7-2
cdr3_aa: CASSPQTAGETQYF; cdr3_nt: TGTGCCAGTAGTCCTCAGACGGCTGGGGAGACCCAGTACTTC; d_call: -; clone_size: once; j_call: TRBJ2-5; v_call: TRBV19
cdr3_aa: CASSNQGNSPPLHF; cdr3_nt: TGTGCCAGCAGCAATCAGGGGAATTCGCCACCCCTCCACTTT; d_call: -; clone_size: -; j_call: TRBJ1-6; v_call: TRBV3-1/TRBV3-2
cdr3_aa: CASSLVQQETQYF; cdr3_nt: TGTGCCAGCAGCTTGGTCCAGCAGGAGACCCAGTACTTC; d_call: -; clone_size: -; j_call: TRBJ2-5; v_call: TRBV5-6
cdr3_aa: CASRRDSNTGELFF; cdr3_nt: TGTGCCAGCAGGCGGGATTCCAACACCGGGGAGCTGTTTTTT; d_call: -; clone_size: -; j_call: TRBJ2-2; v_call: TRBV6-5
cdr3_aa: CASSYSPGVGRNTIYF; cdr3_nt: TGTGCCAGCAGTTACTCTCCAGGGGTAGGCAGAAACACCATATATTTT; d_call: -; clone_size: -; j_call: TRBJ1-3; v_call: TRBV6-5
cdr3_aa: CASSGQGAFKNIQYF; cdr3_nt: TGTGCCAGCTCAGGACAGGGGGCCTTCAAAAACATTCAGTACTTC; d_call: TRBD1; clone_size: -; j_call: TRBJ2-4; v_call: TRBV5-4
cdr3_aa: CASSPGATGSSGNTIYF; cdr3_nt: TGTGCCAGCAGCCCCGGCGCTACAGGGTCCTCTGGAAACACCATATATTTT; d_call: -; clone_size: -; j_call: TRBJ1-3; v_call: TRBV9
cdr3_aa: CASTPGQWDEQFF; cdr3_nt: TGTGCCAGCACCCCGGGACAGTGGGATGAGCAGTTCTTC; d_call: TRBD1; clone_size: -; j_call: TRBJ2-1; v_call: TRBV12-3/TRBV12-4
cdr3_aa: CASRRTGGRSDTQYF; cdr3_nt: TGTGCCAGCAGACGGACAGGGGGGCGGTCAGATACGCAGTATTTT; d_call: TRBD1; clone_size: -; j_call: TRBJ2-3; v_call: TRBV6-5
cdr3_aa: CASSAQGGGNQPQHF; cdr3_nt: TGTGCCAGCAGTGCTCAGGGGGGTGGCAATCAGCCCCAGCATTTT; d_call: TRBD1; clone_size: -; j_call: TRBJ1-5; v_call: TRBV2
cdr3_aa: CASSLDQGSWYEQYF; cdr3_nt: TGCGCCAGCAGCTTGGACCAGGGCAGTTGGTACGAGCAGTACTTC; d_call: -; clone_size: -; j_call: TRBJ2-7; v_call: TRBV5-1
cdr3_aa: CASSLDLAVLYEQYF; cdr3_nt: TGTGCCAGCAGCTTAGACCTAGCGGTCCTCTACGAGCAGTACTTC; d_call: TRBD2; clone_size: -; j_call: TRBJ2-7; v_call: TRBV11-2
cdr3_aa: CASSYSPDSGNTIYF; cdr3_nt: TGTGCCAGCAGTTATTCGCCAGACTCTGGAAACACCATATATTTT; d_call: -; clone_size: -; j_call: TRBJ1-3; v_call: TRBV6-2/TRBV6-3
cdr3_aa: CASSWGPIGGNQPQHF; cdr3_nt: TGTGCCAGCAGCTGGGGCCCGATCGGAGGGAATCAGCCCCAGCATTTT; d_call: -; clone_size: -; j_call: TRBJ1-5; v_call: TRBV5-6